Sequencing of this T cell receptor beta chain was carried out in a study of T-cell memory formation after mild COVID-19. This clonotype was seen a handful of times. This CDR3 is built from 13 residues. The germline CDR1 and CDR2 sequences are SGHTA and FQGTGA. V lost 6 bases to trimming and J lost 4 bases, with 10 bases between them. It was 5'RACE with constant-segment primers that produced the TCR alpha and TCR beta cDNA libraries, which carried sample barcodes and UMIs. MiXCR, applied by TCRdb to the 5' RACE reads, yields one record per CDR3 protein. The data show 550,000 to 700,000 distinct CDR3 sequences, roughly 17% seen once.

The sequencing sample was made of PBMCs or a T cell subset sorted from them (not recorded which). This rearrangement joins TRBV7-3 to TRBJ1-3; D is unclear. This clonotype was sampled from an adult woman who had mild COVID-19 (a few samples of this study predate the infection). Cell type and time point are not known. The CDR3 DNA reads TGTGCCAGCAGTTTTGAACAGGGAAACACCATATATTTT. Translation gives CASSFEQGNTIYF.